These 18 T cell receptor beta chains were sequenced from one sample in a study of blood T cell repertoires in COVID-19. Measured with immunoSEQ multiplex PCR; TCRdb has only the in-frame clones, and not every one. The sample carries hundreds of thousands of clones, around 84% recorded once. The sequenced material came from PBMCs or T cells enriched from blood (not recorded which). Source of these receptors: a woman aged 50 to 60 who had recovered from COVID-19.

The J gene is TRBJ2-7, the V gene TRBV21-1; the table's D call TRBD1 went unverified against the DNA. TRBV21-1 is recorded as a pseudogene. This CDR3 contains 15 residues. The CDR3 nucleotides read TGTGCCAGCAGCTCCGAGGGACAGGGGGCCTACGAGCAGTACTTC. This encodes CASSSEGQGAYEQYF.

The chain carries TRBV6-5 and TRBJ2-7; 9 bases are shared with TRBD1. The CDR3 runs 14 residues. Per germline, CDR1 MNHEY and CDR2 SVGAGI. V was pared by 6 bases and J by 2 bases, with 5 bases of the junction left unmatched. The CDR3 here is CASRPGQGTYEQYF. CDR3 nucleotide sequence: TGTGCCAGCAGACCGGGACAGGGAACCTACGAGCAGTACTTC.

The chain couples TRBV18 to TRBJ1-3, with 10 bases matching TRBD1. V shed 0 bases, J shed 1 base, and the junction held 9 bases outside the gene matches. The germline V gene has CDR1 KGHSH and CDR2 LQKENI. The CDR3 loop spans 19 amino acids. The CDR3 spells CASSPPNSRQGASGNTIYF. The CDR3 DNA sequence: TGTGCCAGCTCACCACCGAATTCCCGACAGGGGGCGTCTGGAAACACCATATATTTT.

The chain has TRBV12-5 and TRBJ2-1, with D tentatively TRBD2 (5 bases). Germline V gives CDR1 LGHNT, CDR2 FRNRAP. The CDR3 is made up of 13 amino acids. The ends were cut back, 3 bases at V and 8 bases at J, with 11 bases in the middle. The CDR3 reads CASGFPDGDEQFF. The CDR3 DNA reads as TGTGCTAGTGGTTTCCCCGACGGGGATGAGCAGTTCTTC.

The rearrangement uses TRBV29-1 and TRBJ1-1; TRBD1 matches 8 bases. Trimming cost V 2 bases and J 4 bases; bases outside gene matches: 15. The CDR3 runs to 17 residues. Germline V CDR1 and CDR2: SQVTM, ANQGSEA. The CDR3 loop reads CSVESAIAQGAPTEAFF. In DNA, the CDR3 is TGCAGCGTTGAAAGTGCTATAGCGCAGGGGGCGCCCACTGAAGCTTTCTTT.

The V and J genes are TRBV4-2 and TRBJ2-1, with D possibly matching TRBD2 (5 bases). Germline lookup yields CDR1 LGHNA and CDR2 YNFKEQ. The CDR3 is 12 residues long. With 5 bases removed from V and 9 bases from J, the gap between germline ends came to 11 bases. CDR3 residues: CASSVRRSEQFF. DNA of the CDR3: TGTGCCAGCAGCGTACGGAGGAGTGAGCAGTTCTTC.

This chain uses TRBV2 with TRBJ2-1; 7 bases map to TRBD2. The V segment lost 11 bases and the J segment 0 bases; nucleotides outside the gene matches: 4. In germline, CDR1 is SNHLY, CDR2 FYNNEI. There are 13 residues in the CDR3. In DNA form, the CDR3 reads TGTGCCCCTCAGCGGGACTCCTACAATGAGCAGTTCTTC. It is translated as CAPQRDSYNEQFF.

This clone was seen only once. This sequence joins TRBV7-8 and TRBJ2-1; 11 bases line up with TRBD2. With V trimmed by 8 bases and J by 4 bases, 19 bases remained unmatched. The germline gives CDR1 SGHVS, CDR2 FQNEAQ. CDR3 length: 19 amino acids. The DNA of the CDR3 is TGTGCCAGCCGACGAGGAACCGGGACTAGCGGCCATGGATACAATGAGCAGTTCTTC. It translates to CASRRGTGTSGHGYNEQFF.

This rearrangement joins TRBV5-6 to TRBJ1-1; a weak D match, TRBD1 (5 bases). CDR1 SGHDT and CDR2 YYEEEE come from the germline V gene. Trimming stripped 0 bases from V and 9 bases from J, with 12 bases between. CDR3 length equals 13 residues. As DNA, the CDR3 is TGTGCCAGCAGCTTGGTTTATCAGGGAAAAGCTTTCTTT. It is translated as CASSLVYQGKAFF.

This clone showed up just a few times. The chain couples TRBV5-4 to TRBJ2-3; the match to TRBD2 covers 13 bases. Germline V gene lookup returns CDR1 SGHNT and CDR2 YYREEE (reference sequence). The CDR3 consists of 15 residues. V trimming: 4 bases; J trimming: 6 bases; junction bases outside the gene matches: 5. Here the CDR3 reads CASSTMTSGRDTQYF. As DNA, the CDR3 is TGTGCCAGCAGCACGATGACTAGCGGGAGGGATACGCAGTATTTT.

This rearrangement joins TRBV15 to TRBJ1-5, with a weak D call TRBD1 (6 bases). The V end lost 5 bases, the J end lost 5 bases, and 19 bases lay between the germline ends. The germline V gene has CDR1 LNHNV and CDR2 YYDKDF (reference sequence). There are 16 residues in the CDR3. As DNA, the CDR3 is TGTGCCACCAGCCCGGGAGGGGGAAGGGGTGATCAGCCCCAGCATTTT. This gives the protein CATSPGGGRGDQPQHF.

The V gene is TRBV4-3, the J gene TRBJ2-1; TRBD2 matches at 8 bases. In germline, CDR1 is LGHNA, CDR2 YSLEER. The CDR3 contains 16 residues. The ends lost 3 bases at V and 0 bases at J; junction bases unmatched: 4. The CDR3 loop reads CASSHASGSSYNEQFF. The CDR3 bases are TGCGCCAGCAGCCACGCTAGCGGGTCCTCCTACAATGAGCAGTTCTTC.

The chain employs TRBV20-1 and TRBJ1-4; D gene uncertain. Trimming shortened V by 3 bases and J by 10 bases, and 24 bases separated the two germline ends. Germline loops: CDR1 DFQATT, CDR2 SNEGSKA (reference sequence). This CDR3 comprises 16 residues. For the CDR3, the DNA is TGCAGTGCTAGTCCTCCAGAGACGGCGCCGAGGGCAAAACTGTTTTTT. This encodes CSASPPETAPRAKLFF.

V usage is TRBV30 and J usage is TRBJ1-4; 10 positions agree with TRBD1. The CDR3 is made up of 16 amino acids. Germline CDR1 is GTSNPN and CDR2 is SVGIG (reference sequence). The J segment lost 8 bases and the V segment lost 3 bases, leaving 12 bases of the junction unmatched. CDR3 loop: CAWRTPTGGASEKLFF. The CDR3 DNA reads TGTGCCTGGAGAACACCGACAGGGGGCGCGAGCGAAAAACTGTTTTTT.

CDR3 sequence: CASTIDRVSYEQYF. The CDR3 DNA reads TGTGCCAGCACCATCGACAGGGTTTCTTACGAGCAGTACTTC. The genes are TRBV28 and TRBJ2-7, with 7 bases identical to TRBD1. Looked up from germline, CDR1 is MDHEN and CDR2 is SYDVKM. The CDR3 contains 14 residues. Trimming took 7 bases from V and 4 from J; bases not matched to a gene: 10.

The J gene is TRBJ2-1, the V gene TRBV5-1; D is unclear. CDR1 and CDR2 from the germline V gene are SGHRS and YFSETQ. The CDR3 covers 13 residues. Trimming shortened V by 0 bases and J by 7 bases, and 8 bases separated the two germline ends. The CDR3 protein is CASSLVVGNEQFF. The CDR3 DNA reads as TGCGCCAGCAGCTTGGTGGTCGGTAATGAGCAGTTCTTC.

The V gene is TRBV30, the J gene TRBJ2-4, with a weak D call TRBD2 (5 bases). Between the trimmed V and J ends, which lost 0 bases and 0 bases, there was a span of 9 bases. CDR3 length: 15 amino acids. The germline V gene encodes CDR1 GTSNPN and CDR2 SVGIG (reference sequence). Here the CDR3 reads CAWSVPEGAKNIQYF. The CDR3 DNA is TGTGCCTGGAGTGTACCTGAGGGAGCCAAAAACATTCAGTACTTC.

The chain couples TRBV7-9 to TRBJ2-1; a possible D gene is TRBD2 (6 bases). CDR1 and CDR2 (germline): SEHNR, FQNEAQ (reference sequence). This CDR3 is built from 16 residues. The V end was cut by 5 bases, the J end by 6 bases, with 20 bases between. The CDR3: CASSPFGGRSGNEQFF. The CDR3 DNA sequence: TGTGCCAGCAGCCCCTTCGGGGGTAGGTCCGGCAATGAGCAGTTCTTC.